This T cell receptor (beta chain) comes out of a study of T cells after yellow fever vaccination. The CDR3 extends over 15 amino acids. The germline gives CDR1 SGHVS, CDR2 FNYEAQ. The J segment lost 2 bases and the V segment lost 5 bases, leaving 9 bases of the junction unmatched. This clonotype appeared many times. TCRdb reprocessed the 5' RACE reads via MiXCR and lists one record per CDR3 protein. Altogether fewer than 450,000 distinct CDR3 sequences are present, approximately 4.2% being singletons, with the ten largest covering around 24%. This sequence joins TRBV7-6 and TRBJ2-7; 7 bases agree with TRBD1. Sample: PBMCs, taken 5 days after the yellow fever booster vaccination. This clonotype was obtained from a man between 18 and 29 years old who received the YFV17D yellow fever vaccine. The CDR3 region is CASSLGEDRAYEQYF. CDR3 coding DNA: TGTGCCAGCAGCCTAGGAGAAGACAGGGCCTACGAGCAGTACTTC.